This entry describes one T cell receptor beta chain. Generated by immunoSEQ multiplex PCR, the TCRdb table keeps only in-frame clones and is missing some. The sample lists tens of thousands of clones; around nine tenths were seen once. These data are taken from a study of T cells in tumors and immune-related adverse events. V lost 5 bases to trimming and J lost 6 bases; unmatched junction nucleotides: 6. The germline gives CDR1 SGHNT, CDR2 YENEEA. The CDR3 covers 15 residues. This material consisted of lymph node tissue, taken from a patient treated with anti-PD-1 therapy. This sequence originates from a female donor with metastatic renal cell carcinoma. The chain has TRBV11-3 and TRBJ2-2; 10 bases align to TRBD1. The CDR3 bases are TGTGCCAGCAGCCCACGGGACAGGGGCTCCGGGGAGCTGTTTTTT. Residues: CASSPRDRGSGELFF.